These T cell receptor beta chains were read from a single sample in a study of T cells in Graves' hyperthyroidism and ophthalmopathy. One entry per CDR3 protein, called by TCRdb with MiXCR from the multiplex PCR reads. Found here are roughly 510,000 distinct CDR3 sequences, over 35% of them singletons; the top ten hold 44%. The sequencing input was peripheral blood or thyroid tissue (not recorded which). The origin of the receptors is an adult woman with Graves' disease, either hyperthyroidism or ophthalmopathy (not recorded which). The CDR3 runs from the conserved cysteine through the conserved F or W. A D gene is named only where the DNA matches it firmly. Clone size is stated in some rows and not others, as once, few, many or a class when expanded.

V gene	D gene	J gene	clone size	CDR3 DNA	CDR3 protein
TRBV7-3	TRBD1	TRBJ2-7	few	TGTGCCAGCAGCTTTGACAGGGTTAGAAACGAGCAGTACTTC	CASSFDRVRNEQYF
TRBV29-1	.	TRBJ2-5	.	TGCAGCGTTTGGGGAGAGGGCGGGTCGGAGACCCAGTACTTC	CSVWGEGGSETQYF
TRBV29-1	.	TRBJ2-6	.	TGCAGCGTTGAACCCGGAGGGACGGGCAGCGTCCTGACTTTC	CSVEPGGTGSVLTF
TRBV10-3	.	TRBJ1-1	.	TGTGCCAGCAGTGCTAGCCCAAGGGCAGGGTGGAACACTGAAGCTTTCTTT	CASSASPRAGWNTEAFF
TRBV7-2	TRBD2	TRBJ2-5	.	TGTGCCAGCAGCTTAGCGGGACTAGAGAGCGGGGAGACCCAGTACTTC	CASSLAGLESGETQYF
TRBV11-2	.	TRBJ1-6	few	TGCGCCAGCAGCCCAAGTGGGCGGCCCGCGAATTCACCCCTCCACTTT	CASSPSGRPANSPLHF
TRBV7-8	.	TRBJ2-7	.	TGTGCCAGCAGCGCGGGACAAAGGCTCGAGCAGTACTTC	CASSAGQRLEQYF
TRBV10-3	.	TRBJ2-6	.	TGTGCCATCAGTACCTCCGGGACCGGGGCCAACGTCCTGACTTTC	CAISTSGTGANVLTF
TRBV2	TRBD1	TRBJ2-7	.	TGTGCCAGCAGTCTAGGGGGCTGGGTGTCAGAGCAGTGCTTC	CASSLGGWVSEQCF
TRBV29-1	TRBD1	TRBJ1-1	.	TGCAGCGCGATATTCCAGGTGGAGACAGGGTTTACCACTGAAGCTTTCTTT	CSAIFQVETGFTTEAFF
TRBV12-3/TRBV12-4	TRBD2	TRBJ2-7	few	TGTGCCAGCAGTGCTAGCGGGAGACACAACTACGAGCAGTACTTC	CASSASGRHNYEQYF
TRBV6-5	.	TRBJ2-7	few	TGTGCCAGCAGGGCGGGGACCTACGAGCAGTACTTC	CASRAGTYEQYF
TRBV10-3	.	TRBJ1-4	few	TGTGCCATCAGCCCCGGGACCCAACATCGGAAACTGTTTTTT	CAISPGTQHRKLFF
TRBV20-1	.	TRBJ1-1	.	TGCAGTGCTAGAGGCCCATGGGGCCTAAATGAAGCTTTCTTT	CSARGPWGLNEAFF
TRBV10-2	.	TRBJ2-5	.	TGCGCCAGCAGTACCCCCAGGGGCCCAGAGACCCAGTACTTC	CASSTPRGPETQYF
TRBV20-1	.	TRBJ1-4	many	TGCAGTGCTTTGGATCTAAATGAAAAACTGTTTTTT	CSALDLNEKLFF
TRBV29-1	.	TRBJ1-5	.	TGCAGCGTTACTCGGGGGGCTTCGGAGCCCCAGCATTTT	CSVTRGASEPQHF
TRBV7-8	TRBD1	TRBJ1-5	.	TGTGCCACCAGTCTAGCGGGACAGACTTTGGGTAATCAGCCCCAGCATTTT	CATSLAGQTLGNQPQHF
TRBV7-8	TRBD1	TRBJ1-4	.	TGTGCCAGCAGCTTAACAGGGGGCCGTAATGAAAAACTGTTTTTT	CASSLTGGRNEKLFF
TRBV19	.	TRBJ1-5	.	TGTGCCAGTAGCGAACCCATCGGATCTCAGCCCCAGCATTTT	CASSEPIGSQPQHF
TRBV29-1	.	TRBJ2-7	.	TGCAGCGTTGGGCGTCGCGACGAGCAGTACTTC	CSVGRRDEQYF
TRBV28	.	TRBJ1-2	.	TGTGCCAGCAGTACTAGTACGGGCTACACCTTC	CASSTSTGYTF
TRBV10-3	.	TRBJ1-2	.	TGTGCCGCCTCGGGGGGGAACTATGGCTACACCTTC	CAASGGNYGYTF
TRBV3-1	TRBD1	TRBJ1-1	few	TGTGCCAGCAGCCAACGGGACAGCAGGCGGGCTTTCTTT	CASSQRDSRRAFF
TRBV14	TRBD1	TRBJ1-3	.	TGTGCCAGCAGCCAGAGGACAGGCGGGGACACCATATATTTT	CASSQRTGGDTIYF
TRBV29-1	.	TRBJ2-5	few	TGCAGCGTTGAGCGCACTGGGGAGACCCAGTACTTC	CSVERTGETQYF
TRBV16	.	TRBJ1-6	few	TGTGCCAGCAGCCCCCGGGGAGCGAGCTCCTATAATTCACCCCTCCACTTT	CASSPRGASSYNSPLHF
TRBV2	TRBD2	TRBJ2-5	many	TGTGCCAGCAGGGCGAAAATAGCGGGATCCGGAAAGACCCAGTACTTC	CASRAKIAGSGKTQYF
TRBV12-3/TRBV12-4	.	TRBJ1-5	many	TGTGCCAGCAGTTTGAGTGATCAGCCCCAGCATTTT	CASSLSDQPQHF
TRBV2	TRBD1	TRBJ1-3	.	TGTGCCAGCAGTGCCGGGACAGCTAGCTCTGGAAACACCATATATTTT	CASSAGTASSGNTIYF
TRBV29-1	.	TRBJ2-5	many	TGCAGCGTTGACAGGGGTTTACAAGAGACCCAGTACTTC	CSVDRGLQETQYF
TRBV7-2	TRBD1	TRBJ1-1	.	TGTGCCAGCAGCTTAGAGGGGGCGCACCCAGCTTTCTTT	CASSLEGAHPAFF
TRBV7-6	.	TRBJ1-5	few	TGTGCCAGCAGCTTAGCGGCGGGGGGTAGCAATCAGCCCCAGCATTTT	CASSLAAGGSNQPQHF
TRBV24-1	.	TRBJ1-6	many	TGTGCCACCGCGAGACAGGAGACTAATTCACCCCTCCACTTT	CATARQETNSPLHF
TRBV9	.	TRBJ2-2	many	TGTGCCAGCAGTGTCGGGGGGCGCGCCGGGGAGCTGTTTTTT	CASSVGGRAGELFF
TRBV4-2	.	TRBJ1-3	.	TGTGCCAGCAGCCAAGATCACGGACAAAACTCTGGAAACACCATATATTTT	CASSQDHGQNSGNTIYF
TRBV12-3/TRBV12-4	.	TRBJ1-2	many	TGTGCCAGCAGTTCCCAGCTTGGGTATGGCTACACCTTC	CASSSQLGYGYTF
TRBV7-3	.	TRBJ2-3	.	TGTGCCAGCAGCTTACAGGGGGGAGTTGCCACAGATACGCAGTATTTT	CASSLQGGVATDTQYF
TRBV20-1	TRBD1	TRBJ1-2	few	TGCAGTGCTCGACAGGGAGACTATGGCTACACCTTC	CSARQGDYGYTF
TRBV3-1	.	TRBJ1-2	.	TGTGCCAGCAGCCCTACAAGTACCGCCTACTATGGCTACACCTTC	CASSPTSTAYYGYTF
TRBV9	TRBD1	TRBJ1-4	.	TGTGCCGGCAGCCATGGGGACAGGGAGCTTGAAAAACTGTTTTTT	CAGSHGDRELEKLFF
TRBV25-1	TRBD2	TRBJ2-1	.	TGTGCCAGCCGGACTGGGGAGCGGGAGAACTTC	CASRTGERENF
TRBV29-1	.	TRBJ1-1	.	TGCACCTACCGACCACAGATTATGAACACTGAAGCTTTCTTT	CTYRPQIMNTEAFF
TRBV4-1	.	TRBJ2-5	few	TGCGCCAGCAGCCAAGATCAGAACGGCGGGTCCTCCCAAGAGACCCAGTACTTC	CASSQDQNGGSSQETQYF
TRBV5-1	.	TRBJ1-3	few	TGTGCCAGCAGTCTGGGAGCGGGAAACACCATATATTTT	CASSLGAGNTIYF
TRBV5-1	.	TRBJ2-7	many	TGCGCCAGCAGCTCGATAGGAGGGCGGCAGTACTTC	CASSSIGGRQYF